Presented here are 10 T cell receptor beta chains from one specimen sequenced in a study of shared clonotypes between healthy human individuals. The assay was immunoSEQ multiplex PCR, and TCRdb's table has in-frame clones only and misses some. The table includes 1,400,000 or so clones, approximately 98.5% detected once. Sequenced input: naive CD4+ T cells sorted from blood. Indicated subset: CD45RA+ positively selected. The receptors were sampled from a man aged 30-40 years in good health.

The DNA of the CDR3 is TGTGCCAGCAGCCCTGGACAGGCTATAGCTAACTATGGCTACACCTTC. This translates into CASSPGQAIANYGYTF. V gene TRBV5-4 combines with J gene TRBJ1-2, with TRBD1 matching over 7 bases. V shed 4 bases and J 0 bases; nucleotides not matched to a gene: 9. This CDR3 contains 16 residues. Germline assignment: CDR1 SGHNT and CDR2 YYREEE (reference sequence). Supplemented by reference TRBV5-4 and TRBJ1-2, the full variable domain reads ETGVTQSPTHLIKTRGQQVTLRCSSQSGHNTVSWYQQALGQGPQFIFQYYREEENGRGNFPPRFSGLQFPNYSSELNVNALELDDSALYLCASSPGQAIANYGYTFGSGTRLTVV.

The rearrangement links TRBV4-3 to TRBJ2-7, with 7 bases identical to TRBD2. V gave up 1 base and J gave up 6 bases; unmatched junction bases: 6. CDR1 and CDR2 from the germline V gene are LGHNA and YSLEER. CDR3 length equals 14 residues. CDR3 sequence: CASSQVGGRGEQYF. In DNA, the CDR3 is TGCGCCAGCAGCCAAGTCGGCGGGAGAGGCGAGCAGTACTTC.

The CDR3 loop reads CASSLVGGLAGGTYEQYF. The CDR3, as DNA: TGTGCCAGCAGCCTAGTGGGCGGACTAGCGGGGGGAACCTACGAGCAGTACTTC. This sequence joins TRBV11-1 and TRBJ2-7, with 14 bases matching TRBD2. Germline values: CDR1 SGHAT, CDR2 FQDESV (reference sequence). V was pared by 5 bases and J by 2 bases, with 11 bases of the junction left unmatched. The CDR3 is made up of 18 amino acids.

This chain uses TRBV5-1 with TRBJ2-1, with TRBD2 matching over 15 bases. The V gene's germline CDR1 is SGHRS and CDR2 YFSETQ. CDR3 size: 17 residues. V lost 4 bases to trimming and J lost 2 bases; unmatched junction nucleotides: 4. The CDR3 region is CASSLWTSGRAYNEQFF. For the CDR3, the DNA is TGCGCCAGCAGCCTATGGACTAGCGGGAGGGCCTACAATGAGCAGTTCTTC.

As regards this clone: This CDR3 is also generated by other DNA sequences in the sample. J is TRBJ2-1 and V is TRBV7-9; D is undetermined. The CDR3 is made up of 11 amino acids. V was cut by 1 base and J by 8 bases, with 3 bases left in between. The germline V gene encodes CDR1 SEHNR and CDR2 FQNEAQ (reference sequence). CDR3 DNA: TGTGCCAGCAGCTTAGTGGATGAGCAGTTCTTC. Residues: CASSLVDEQFF.

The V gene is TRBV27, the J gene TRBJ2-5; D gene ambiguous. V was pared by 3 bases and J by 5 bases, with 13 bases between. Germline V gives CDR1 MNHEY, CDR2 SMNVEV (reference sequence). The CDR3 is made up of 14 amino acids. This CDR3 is CASSLKTSAETQYF. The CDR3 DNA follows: TGTGCCAGCAGTTTGAAGACCTCGGCGGAGACCCAGTACTTC.

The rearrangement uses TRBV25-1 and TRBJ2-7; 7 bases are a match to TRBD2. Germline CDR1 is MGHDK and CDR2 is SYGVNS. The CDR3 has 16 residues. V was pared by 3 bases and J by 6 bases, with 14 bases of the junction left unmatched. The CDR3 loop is CASSDPKAGEASEQYF. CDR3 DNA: TGTGCCAGCAGTGACCCGAAGGCGGGGGAAGCTAGCGAGCAGTACTTC.

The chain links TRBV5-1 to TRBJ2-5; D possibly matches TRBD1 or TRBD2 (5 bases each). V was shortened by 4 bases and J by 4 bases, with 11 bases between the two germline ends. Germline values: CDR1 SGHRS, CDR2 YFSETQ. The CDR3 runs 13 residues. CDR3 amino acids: CASSHEGRETQYF. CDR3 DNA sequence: TGCGCCAGCAGCCACGAGGGGCGAGAGACCCAGTACTTC.

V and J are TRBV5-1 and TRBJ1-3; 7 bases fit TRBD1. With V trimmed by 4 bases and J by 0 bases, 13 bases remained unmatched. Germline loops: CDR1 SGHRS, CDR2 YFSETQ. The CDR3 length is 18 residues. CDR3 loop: CASSNGYRGSPSGNTIYF. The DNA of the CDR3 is TGCGCCAGCAGCAATGGGTACAGGGGTTCCCCCTCTGGAAACACCATATATTTT. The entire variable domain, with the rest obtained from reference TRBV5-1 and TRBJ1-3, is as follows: KAGVTQTPRYLIKTRGQQVTLSCSPISGHRSVSWYQQTPGQGLQFLFEYFSETQRNKGNFPGRFSGRQFSNSRSEMNVSTLELGDSALYLCASSNGYRGSPSGNTIYFGEGSWLTVV.

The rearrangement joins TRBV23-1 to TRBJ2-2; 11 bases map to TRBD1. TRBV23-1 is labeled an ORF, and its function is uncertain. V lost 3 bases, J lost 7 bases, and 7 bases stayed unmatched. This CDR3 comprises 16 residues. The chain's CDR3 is CASSQAGDRGNGELFF. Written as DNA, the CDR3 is TGCGCCAGCAGTCAGGCGGGGGACAGGGGGAACGGGGAGCTGTTTTTT.